This passage covers 7 T cell receptor beta chains from one sample sequenced in a study of OX40 agonist ivuxolimab in advanced cancers. Here immunoSEQ multiplex PCR was the method, and the copy in TCRdb shows in-frame clones only, minus some. The data hold about 84,000 clones, with 85% to 90% observed a single time. The sequences come from CD4+ or CD8+ T cells sorted from blood, collected in a trial of the OX40 agonist ivuxolimab. These receptors all come from an adult with an advanced solid tumor such as melanoma, head and neck, liver or kidney cancer.

The genes are TRBV28 and TRBJ2-1, with TRBD2 identical over 9 bases. This CDR3 spans 19 amino acids. V lost 8 bases, J lost 1 base, and 18 bases stayed unmatched. The V gene's germline CDR1 is MDHEN and CDR2 SYDVKM. The CDR3 DNA reads TGTGCCAGCCTGTCCTGGAGCGGGGGGCCGCGTATTTCCTACAATGAGCAGTTCTTC. Translating gives CASLSWSGGPRISYNEQFF.

The gene calls are TRBV10-3 and TRBJ2-3, with D possibly being TRBD2 (6 bases). The V and J ends lost 2 bases and 7 bases respectively, with 7 bases between them. The CDR3 totals 12 residues. Germline CDR1 ENHRY, CDR2 SYGVKD. DNA of the CDR3: TGTGCCATCAGTGAGGGGGGGAATACGCAGTATTTT. Translating it yields CAISEGGNTQYF.

V is TRBV10-1 and J is TRBJ2-7; either TRBD1 or TRBD2 may supply D (5 bases each). This CDR3 has 14 residues. CDR1 WNHNN and CDR2 SYGVQD come from the germline V gene (reference sequence). V was clipped by 8 bases and J by 2 bases, with 16 bases between them. CDR3 amino acids: CASPGLRPPYEQYV. In nucleotides, the CDR3 is TGCGCCAGCCCGGGGCTGCGCCCTCCCTACGAGCAGTACGTC.

This clone was detected only a few times. The rearrangement links TRBV10-1 to TRBJ1-6, with D maybe TRBD1 (6 bases). CDR3 length: 14 residues. V was trimmed by 2 bases and J by 12 bases, leaving 14 bases between them. CDR1 and CDR2 (germline): WNHNN, SYGVQD (reference sequence). Here the CDR3 reads CASSEGTPGGPLHF. Here the CDR3 DNA reads TGCGCCAGCAGTGAGGGGACACCCGGTGGACCCCTCCACTTT.

This chain uses TRBV12-1 with TRBJ2-7; the tabulated D call, TRBD1, remains unverified against the DNA. TRBV12-1 is noted as a pseudogene. The CDR3 has 14 amino acids. This chain's CDR3 is CASSTGKWGYEQYV. The CDR3 DNA is TGTGCCAGCAGTACAGGGAAGTGGGGTTACGAGCAGTACGTC.

This chain connects TRBV7-2 to TRBJ1-5; D unclear. Germline V gives CDR1 SGHTA, CDR2 FQGNSA. The CDR3 length is 15 residues. V dropped 2 bases and J dropped 1 base, with 9 bases sitting between them. In DNA, the CDR3 is TGTGCCAGCAGCTTACTTCCGGACAGCAATCAGCCCCAGCATTTT. It yields the protein CASSLLPDSNQPQHF.

Here the CDR3 reads CASSQELIDQPQHF. CDR3 DNA: TGCGCCAGCAGCCAAGAGCTCATAGATCAGCCCCAGCATTTT. The chain recombines TRBV4-3 with TRBJ1-5; D uncertain. Germline V gives CDR1 LGHNA, CDR2 YSLEER. The CDR3 totals 14 residues. Trimming took 0 bases from V and 5 from J, leaving 8 bases between them.